This T cell receptor beta chain was captured by sequencing in a study of cytomegalovirus exposure and HLA in healthy donors. The germline gives CDR1 MNHEY, CDR2 SVGAGI. The J segment lost 1 base and the V segment lost 6 bases, leaving 4 bases of the junction unmatched. The CDR3 loop spans 15 amino acids. The PCR made use of 60 Vbeta and 13 Jbeta primers. Only in-frame clones appear in the TCRdb table, and some are missing; sequencing was by immunoSEQ multiplex PCR. The sample includes around 120,000 clones, 70% to 85% of them seen just once. Sequencing was done on a sample of PBMCs. The chain recombines TRBV6-5 with TRBJ2-3, with 10 nucleotides matching TRBD2. The TCR comes from a woman aged 55-69 years in good health and CMV-seropositive. The CDR3 nucleotides read TGTGCCAGCAGGACCCTAGCGGGGGGCACAGATACGCAGTATTTT. This encodes CASRTLAGGTDTQYF.